Presented here are 6 T cell receptor beta chains from one specimen sequenced in a study of blood T cell repertoires in COVID-19. Profiling relied on immunoSEQ multiplex PCR, and the TCRdb table lists in-frame clones only, not all of them. This table holds roughly 70,000 clones, roughly four fifths found once. Sample: peripheral blood. These receptors were taken from a human donor in a cohort sampled during active COVID-19.

The V and J genes are TRBV4-3 and TRBJ2-5; 13 bases align to TRBD2. From germline, CDR1 is LGHNA and CDR2 YSLEER. The CDR3 has 15 residues. The trim removed 5 bases at V and 5 bases at J, leaving 5 bases unmatched. CDR3 sequence (DNA): TGCGCCAGCAGCGAGACTAGCGGGGGGTGGGAGACCCAGTACTTC. It specifies CASSETSGGWETQYF.

In nucleotides, the CDR3 is TGTGCCAGCAGCCCACAGGGGGGCGGGTGGGAGCAGTACTTC. Its protein product is CASSPQGGGWEQYF. V gene TRBV7-8 combines with J gene TRBJ2-7, with 8 bases lining up with TRBD1. The CDR3 covers 14 residues. Germline CDR1 is SGHVS and CDR2 is FQNEAQ. The V segment lost 5 bases and the J segment 7 bases; nucleotides outside the gene matches: 10.

J is TRBJ2-3 and V is TRBV9; 9 bases map to TRBD2. This CDR3 is built from 18 residues. The germline gives CDR1 SGDLS, CDR2 YYNGEE. V shed 4 bases, J shed 4 bases, and the junction held 16 bases outside the gene matches. CDR3 region: CASSPRPASGVGADTQYF. The CDR3, as DNA: TGTGCCAGCAGCCCTCGCCCGGCTAGCGGGGTAGGCGCAGATACGCAGTATTTT. Variable domain in full (rest from reference TRBV9 and TRBJ2-3): DSGVTQTPKHLITATGQRVTLRCSPRSGDLSVYWYQQSLDQGLQFLIQYYNGEERAKGNILERFSAQQFPDLHSELNLSSLELGDSALYFCASSPRPASGVGADTQYFGPGTRLTVL.

Only one count was recorded for this clone. The chain combines TRBV7-8 with TRBJ2-1; possible D gene TRBD2, 6 bases. Trimming left V 4 bases short and J 9 bases short, with 13 bases between. The CDR3 contains 13 residues. Germline V gene lookup returns CDR1 SGHVS and CDR2 FQNEAQ. The CDR3 DNA follows: TGTGCCAGCAGCTCGGGCGCGGGGTCTGAGCAGTTCTTC. Protein: CASSSGAGSEQFF.

V is TRBV3-1 (or the pseudogene TRBV3-2) and J is TRBJ1-2, with TRBD1 matching over 10 bases. The CDR3 runs to 17 residues. Unmatched junction bases numbered 9, after V lost 5 bases and J lost 0 bases. Per germline, CDR1 LGHDT and CDR2 YNNKEL (reference sequence). The CDR3, as DNA: TGTGCCAGCAGCGGGGGGGACAGGGGCGCTACTAACTATGGCTACACCTTC. Translation gives CASSGGDRGATNYGYTF.

This chain connects TRBV19 to TRBJ2-5, with no clear D. Trimming removed 1 base at V and 3 bases at J, with 9 bases between. Germline CDR1 is LNHDA and CDR2 is SQIVND (reference sequence). The CDR3 consists of 14 residues. This chain's CDR3 is CASSIAHRKETQYF. The CDR3 DNA reads as TGTGCCAGTAGTATAGCCCACAGAAAAGAGACCCAGTACTTC.